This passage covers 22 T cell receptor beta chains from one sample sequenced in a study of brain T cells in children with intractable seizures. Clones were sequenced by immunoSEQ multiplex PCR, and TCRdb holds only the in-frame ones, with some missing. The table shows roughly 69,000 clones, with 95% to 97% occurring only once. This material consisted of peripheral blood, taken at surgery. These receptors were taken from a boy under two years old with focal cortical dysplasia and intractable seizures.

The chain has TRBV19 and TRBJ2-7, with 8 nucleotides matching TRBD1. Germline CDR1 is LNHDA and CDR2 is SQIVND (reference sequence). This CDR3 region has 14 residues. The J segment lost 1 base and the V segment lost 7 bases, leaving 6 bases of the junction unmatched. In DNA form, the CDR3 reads TGTGCCAGTAAACTCGGGACAGGTTCCTACGAGCAGTACTTC. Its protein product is CASKLGTGSYEQYF.

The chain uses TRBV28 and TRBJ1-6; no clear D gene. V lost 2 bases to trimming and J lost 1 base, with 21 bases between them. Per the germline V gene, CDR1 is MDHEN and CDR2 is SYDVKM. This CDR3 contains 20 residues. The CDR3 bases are TGTGCCAGCAGTTTAACGGGAAGACGGACTACTTGGTCCTATAATTCACCCCTCCACTTT. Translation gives CASSLTGRRTTWSYNSPLHF.

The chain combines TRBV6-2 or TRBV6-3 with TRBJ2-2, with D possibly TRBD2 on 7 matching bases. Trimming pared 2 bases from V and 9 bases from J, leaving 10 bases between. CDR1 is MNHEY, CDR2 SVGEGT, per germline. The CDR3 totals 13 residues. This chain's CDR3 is CASSYGGGWELFF. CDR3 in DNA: TGTGCCAGCAGTTACGGGGGGGGCTGGGAGCTGTTTTTT.

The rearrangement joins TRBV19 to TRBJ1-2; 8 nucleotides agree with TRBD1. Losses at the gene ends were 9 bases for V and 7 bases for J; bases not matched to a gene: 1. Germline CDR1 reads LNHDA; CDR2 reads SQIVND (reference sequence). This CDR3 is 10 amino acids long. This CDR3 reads CASGQGGYTF. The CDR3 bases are TGTGCCAGCGGACAGGGTGGCTACACCTTC.

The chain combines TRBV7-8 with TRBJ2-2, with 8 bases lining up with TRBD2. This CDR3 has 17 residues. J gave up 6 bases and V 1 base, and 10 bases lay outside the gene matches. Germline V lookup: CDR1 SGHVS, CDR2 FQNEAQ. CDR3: CASSLVVSGVSPGELFF. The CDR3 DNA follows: TGTGCCAGCAGCTTAGTGGTTAGCGGGGTTAGTCCCGGGGAGCTGTTTTTT. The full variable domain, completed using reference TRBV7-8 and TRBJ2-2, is GAGVSQSPRYKVAKRGQDVALRCDPISGHVSLFWYQQALGQGPEFLTYFQNEAQLDKSGLPSDRFFAERPEGSVSTLKIQRTQQEDSAVYLCASSLVVSGVSPGELFFGEGSRLTVL.

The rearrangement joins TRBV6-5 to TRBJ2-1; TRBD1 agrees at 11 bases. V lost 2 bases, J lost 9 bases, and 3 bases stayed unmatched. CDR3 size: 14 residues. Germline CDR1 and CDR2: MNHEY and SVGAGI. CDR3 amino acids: CASSYRDRGFEQFF. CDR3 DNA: TGTGCCAGCAGTTACCGGGACAGGGGGTTTGAGCAGTTCTTC.

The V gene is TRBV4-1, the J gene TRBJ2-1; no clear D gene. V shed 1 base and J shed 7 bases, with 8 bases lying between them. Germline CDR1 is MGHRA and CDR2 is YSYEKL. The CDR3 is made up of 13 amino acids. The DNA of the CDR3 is TGCGCCAGCAGCCAAGTTGTAGGGAATGAGCAGTTCTTC. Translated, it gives CASSQVVGNEQFF.

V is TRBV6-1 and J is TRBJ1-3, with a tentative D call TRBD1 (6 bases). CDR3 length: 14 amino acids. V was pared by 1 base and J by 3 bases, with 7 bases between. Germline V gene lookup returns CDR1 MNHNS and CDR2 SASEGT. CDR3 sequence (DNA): TGTGCCAGCAGTGAAGGGACAGATGGAAACACCATATATTTT. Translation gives CASSEGTDGNTIYF.

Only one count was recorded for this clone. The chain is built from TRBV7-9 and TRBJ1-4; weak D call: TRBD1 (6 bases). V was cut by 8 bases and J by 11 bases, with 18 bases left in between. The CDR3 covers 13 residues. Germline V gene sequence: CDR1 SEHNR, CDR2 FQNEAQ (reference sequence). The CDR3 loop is CASETGTTGKLFF. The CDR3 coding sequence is TGTGCCAGCGAAACAGGGACCACAGGGAAACTGTTTTTT.

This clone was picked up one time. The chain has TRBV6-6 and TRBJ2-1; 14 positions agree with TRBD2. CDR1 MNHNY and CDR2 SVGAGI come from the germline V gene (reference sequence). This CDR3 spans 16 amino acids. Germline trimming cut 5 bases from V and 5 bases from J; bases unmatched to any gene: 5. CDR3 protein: CASSRKGLAGDNEQFF. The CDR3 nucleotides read TGTGCCAGCAGTCGAAAGGGACTAGCGGGAGACAATGAGCAGTTCTTC.

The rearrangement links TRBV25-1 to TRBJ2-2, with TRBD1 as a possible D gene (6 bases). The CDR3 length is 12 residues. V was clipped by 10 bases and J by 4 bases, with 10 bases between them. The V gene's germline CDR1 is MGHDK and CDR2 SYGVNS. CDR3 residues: CATQGITGELFF. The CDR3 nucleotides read TGTGCCACACAGGGAATCACCGGGGAGCTGTTTTTT.

CDR3 DNA: TGTGCCAGTAGCCGGAAGGAGACCCAGTACTTC. It yields the protein CASSRKETQYF. The rearrangement uses TRBV2 and TRBJ2-5; D not resolved. From germline, CDR1 is SNHLY and CDR2 FYNNEI. V was clipped by 9 bases and J by 5 bases, with 10 bases between them. This CDR3 is 11 amino acids long.

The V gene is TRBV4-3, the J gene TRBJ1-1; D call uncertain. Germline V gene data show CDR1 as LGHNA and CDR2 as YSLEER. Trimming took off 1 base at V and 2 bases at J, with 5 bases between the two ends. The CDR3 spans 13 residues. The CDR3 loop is CASSQVVNTEAFF. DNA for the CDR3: TGCGCCAGCAGCCAAGTTGTAAACACTGAAGCTTTCTTT.

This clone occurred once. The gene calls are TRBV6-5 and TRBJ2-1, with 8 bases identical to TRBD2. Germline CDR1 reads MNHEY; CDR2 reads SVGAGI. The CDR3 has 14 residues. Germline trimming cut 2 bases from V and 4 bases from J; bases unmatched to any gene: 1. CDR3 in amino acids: CASSYGTRYNEQFF. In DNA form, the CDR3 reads TGTGCCAGCAGTTACGGGACTAGATACAATGAGCAGTTCTTC.

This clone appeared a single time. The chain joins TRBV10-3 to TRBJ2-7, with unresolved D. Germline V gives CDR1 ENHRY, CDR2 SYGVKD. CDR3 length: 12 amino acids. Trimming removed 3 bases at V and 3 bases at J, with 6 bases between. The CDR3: CAISDYSYEQYF. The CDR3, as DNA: TGTGCCATCAGTGATTACAGCTACGAGCAGTACTTC.

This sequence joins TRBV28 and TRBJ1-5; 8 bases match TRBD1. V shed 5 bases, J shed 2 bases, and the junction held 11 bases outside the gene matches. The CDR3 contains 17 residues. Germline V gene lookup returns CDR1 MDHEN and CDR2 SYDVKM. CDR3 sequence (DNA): TGTGCCAGCAGTCCTAGGGGCAGGGGGCAGGGCAATCAGCCCCAGCATTTT. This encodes CASSPRGRGQGNQPQHF.

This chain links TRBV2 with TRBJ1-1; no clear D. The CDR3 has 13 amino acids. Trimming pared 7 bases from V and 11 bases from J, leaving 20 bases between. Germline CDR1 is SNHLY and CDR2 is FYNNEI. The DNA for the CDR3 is TGTGCCAGCAACTCCGGGCGGACGATGTATGCTTTCTTT. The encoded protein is CASNSGRTMYAFF.

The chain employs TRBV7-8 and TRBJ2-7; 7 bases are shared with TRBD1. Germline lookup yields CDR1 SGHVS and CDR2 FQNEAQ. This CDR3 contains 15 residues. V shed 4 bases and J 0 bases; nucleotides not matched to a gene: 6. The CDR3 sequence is CASSSLQGLSYEQYF. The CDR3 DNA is TGTGCCAGCAGCTCACTACAGGGGCTCTCCTACGAGCAGTACTTC.

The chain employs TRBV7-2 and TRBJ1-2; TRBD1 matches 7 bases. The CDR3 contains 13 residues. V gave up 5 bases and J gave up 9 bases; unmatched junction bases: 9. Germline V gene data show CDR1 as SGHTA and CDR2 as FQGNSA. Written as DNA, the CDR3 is TGTGCCAGCAGCCCAGAGTCGGACAGGAGCTACACCTTC. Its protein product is CASSPESDRSYTF.

The CDR3: CASSSASYEQYF. CDR3 nucleotide sequence: TGTGCCAGCAGCTCGGCGTCCTACGAGCAGTACTTC. The V call is TRBV7-8, the J call TRBJ2-7; D gene uncertain. CDR1 is SGHVS, CDR2 FQNEAQ, per germline. CDR3 length: 12 residues. Deletions cut 4 bases from V and 1 base from J, with 5 bases between.

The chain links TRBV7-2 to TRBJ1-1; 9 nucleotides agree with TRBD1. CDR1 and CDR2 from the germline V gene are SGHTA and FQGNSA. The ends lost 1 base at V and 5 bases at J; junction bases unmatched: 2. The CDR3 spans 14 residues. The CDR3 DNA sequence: TGTGCCAGCAGCTTAGGGGGACAGGGTACTGAAGCTTTCTTT. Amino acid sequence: CASSLGGQGTEAFF.

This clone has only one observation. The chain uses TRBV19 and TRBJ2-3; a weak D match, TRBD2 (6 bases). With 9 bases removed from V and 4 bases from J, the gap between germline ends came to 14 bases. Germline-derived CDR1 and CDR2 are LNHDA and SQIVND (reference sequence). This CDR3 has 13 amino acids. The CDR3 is CASRTGGADTQYF. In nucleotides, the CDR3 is TGTGCCAGCAGGACCGGAGGGGCAGATACGCAGTATTTT.